Below are 9 T cell receptor beta chains sequenced from a single sample in a study of cytomegalovirus exposure and HLA in healthy donors (dated 2017 in TCRdb). Library construction relied on the immunoSEQ multiplex PCR assay. A mixture of 60 forward primers for TCR Vbeta segments and 13 reverse primers for TCR Jbeta segments was used in the multiplex PCR. TCRdb limited this immuneACCESS table to in-frame rearrangements with V and J called. A share of clones is missing; checked studies link under half to unresolved V genes, and the rest is unexplained. Within this sample are about 200,000 clones, with 75% to 85% of them counted one time only. The ten largest account for approximately 1.5% of the sample. Input material: PBMCs. These TCRs come from a girl aged 10 to 17 in good health and CMV-seronegative.

The gene calls are TRBV6-5 and TRBJ2-7, with TRBD1 matching over 8 bases. This CDR3 spans 15 amino acids. V lost 6 bases to trimming and J lost 2 bases; unmatched junction nucleotides: 9. CDR1 and CDR2 (germline): MNHEY, SVGAGI. CDR3 nucleotides: TGTGCCAGCAGACTCAGGGGGACAGGAACCTACGAGCAGTACTTC. Translated: CASRLRGTGTYEQYF.

As regards this clone: Other DNA sequences in the sample encode the same CDR3. This sequence joins TRBV30 and TRBJ1-5; the match to TRBD1 covers 7 bases. Per the germline V gene, CDR1 is GTSNPN and CDR2 is SVGIG (reference sequence). V was pared by 1 base and J by 4 bases, with 1 base of the junction left unmatched. This CDR3 region has 13 residues. The CDR3 nucleotides are TGTGCCTGGAGTGACAGGGGAAATCAGCCCCAGCATTTT. Its translation: CAWSDRGNQPQHF. Drawing the rest from reference TRBV30 and TRBJ1-5, the complete variable domain is SQTIHQWPATLVQPVGSPLSLECTVEGTSNPNLYWYRQAAGRGLQLLFYSVGIGQISSEVPQNLSASRPQDRQFILSSKKLLLSDSGFYLCAWSDRGNQPQHFGDGTRLSIL.

This sequence joins TRBV6-4 and TRBJ2-2; 8 positions match TRBD2. This CDR3 contains 16 residues. Germline V gene data show CDR1 as MRHNA and CDR2 as SNTAGT. Trimming removed 7 bases from V and 0 bases from J; junction bases left unmatched: 7. CDR3 nucleotides: TGTGCCAGCACCGAGGTAGCGGGGTCGAACACCGGGGAGCTGTTTTTT. Translating gives CASTEVAGSNTGELFF.

The chain couples TRBV7-3 to TRBJ2-3; 7 bases map to TRBD2. The CDR3 spans 17 residues. Losses at the gene ends were 1 base for V and 0 bases for J; bases not matched to a gene: 7. From germline, CDR1 is SGHTA and CDR2 FQGTGA. CDR3 DNA: TGTGCCAGCAGCTTAAACGGGCCGGGGGGAAGCACAGATACGCAGTATTTT. Translation gives CASSLNGPGGSTDTQYF.

The rearrangement uses TRBV29-1 and TRBJ2-7; 9 positions match TRBD1. The germline CDR1 and CDR2 sequences are SQVTM and ANQGSEA. This CDR3 comprises 15 residues. After removal of 6 bases from V and 3 bases from J, the junction contained 12 bases not matched to a gene. CDR3 loop: CSVQRGTGTFYEQYF. The CDR3 DNA reads as TGCAGCGTCCAACGAGGGACAGGGACCTTCTACGAGCAGTACTTC.

This chain joins TRBV18 and TRBJ2-1; possibly TRBD2 for D (5 bases). V lost 2 bases to trimming and J lost 7 bases, with 15 bases between them. Germline V lookup: CDR1 KGHSH, CDR2 LQKENI. This CDR3 comprises 15 residues. CDR3 sequence (DNA): TGTGCCAGCTCACCAGAGACCCCGGGCGGGAATGAGCAGTTCTTC. It yields the protein CASSPETPGGNEQFF.

The V call is TRBV28, the J call TRBJ2-3; weak D call: TRBD2 (6 bases). V was clipped by 6 bases and J by 7 bases, with 14 bases between them. This CDR3 contains 13 residues. Per germline, CDR1 MDHEN and CDR2 SYDVKM. CDR3 nucleotides: TGTGCCAGCAGCCCACCTGCGGGGAATACGCAGTATTTT. Amino acids: CASSPPAGNTQYF.

The chain joins TRBV28 to TRBJ2-5, with 8 bases fitting TRBD2. The J call could be wrong; TRBJ2-7 is a better fit for the DNA end. Germline V gene lookup returns CDR1 MDHEN and CDR2 SYDVKM. CDR3 length equals 13 residues. The CDR3 region has the DNA TGTGCCAGCAGATTCGGGACTAGCTACGAGCAGTACTTC. Its protein product is CASRFGTSYEQYF.

This clone was counted once. The V gene is TRBV28, the J gene TRBJ1-4; 7 bases are a match to TRBD1. Germline-derived CDR1 and CDR2 are MDHEN and SYDVKM. This CDR3 is built from 18 residues. Unmatched junction bases numbered 18, after V lost 7 bases and J lost 4 bases. The CDR3: CASTPTPGTEDRNEKLFF. Written as DNA, the CDR3 is TGTGCCAGCACTCCGACTCCCGGGACAGAGGACCGTAATGAAAAACTGTTTTTT.